What follows are 7 T cell receptor beta chains derived from one specimen sequenced in a study of blood T cell repertoires in COVID-19. Only in-frame clones appear in the TCRdb table, and some are missing; sequencing was by immunoSEQ multiplex PCR. Of about 270,000 clones listed, roughly nine tenths are singletons. Sequencing was carried out using peripheral blood. These receptors came from a woman aged 25 to 39 with COVID-19, enrolled during active disease.

V usage is TRBV5-5 and J usage is TRBJ1-6, with D possibly being TRBD1 (6 bases). The CDR3 is 13 residues long. V was shortened by 2 bases and J by 7 bases, with 7 bases between the two germline ends. The germline gives CDR1 SGHKS, CDR2 YYEKEE (reference sequence). The CDR3 region is CASSFQGNSPLHF. In DNA form, the CDR3 reads TGTGCCAGCAGCTTTCAGGGGAATTCACCCCTCCACTTT.

The chain recombines TRBV11-2 with TRBJ2-6; 7 bases match TRBD1. The ends lost 4 bases at V and 0 bases at J; junction bases unmatched: 3. CDR3 length: 16 amino acids. Looked up from germline, CDR1 is SGHAT and CDR2 is FQNNGV. The CDR3, as DNA: TGTGCCAGCAGCTACGACAGGGCCTCTGGGGCCAACGTCCTGACTTTC. It encodes CASSYDRASGANVLTF. The entire variable domain, with the rest obtained from reference TRBV11-2 and TRBJ2-6, is as follows: EAGVAQSPRYKIIEKRQSVAFWCNPISGHATLYWYQQILGQGPKLLIQFQNNGVVDDSQLPKDRFSAERLKGVDSTLKIQPAKLEDSAVYLCASSYDRASGANVLTFGAGSRLTVL.

The rearrangement links TRBV6-5 to TRBJ1-4; tentatively, D is TRBD1 (5 bases). CDR3 length: 15 amino acids. The V and J ends lost 6 bases and 0 bases respectively, with 11 bases between them. Looked up from germline, CDR1 is MNHEY and CDR2 is SVGAGI. The CDR3 protein is CASSPGIPTNEKLFF. For the CDR3, the DNA is TGTGCCAGCAGCCCAGGGATCCCAACTAATGAAAAACTGTTTTTT.

The rearrangement links TRBV7-9 to TRBJ1-2, with TRBD1 as a possible D gene (6 bases). The CDR3 consists of 15 residues. V gave up 2 bases and J gave up 4 bases, with 14 bases separating them. From germline, CDR1 is SEHNR and CDR2 FQNEAQ (reference sequence). The CDR3 DNA reads as TGTGCCAGCAGCTTACAGGCGGACAGATTCTATGGCTACACCTTC. Its protein product is CASSLQADRFYGYTF. The variable domain in full, completed from reference TRBV7-9 and TRBJ1-2, reads DTGVSQNPRHKITKRGQNVTFRCDPISEHNRLYWYRQTLGQGPEFLTYFQNEAQLEKSRLLSDRFSAERPKGSFSTLEIQRTEQGDSAMYLCASSLQADRFYGYTFGSGTRLTVV.

This rearrangement joins TRBV11-3 to TRBJ1-5, with a weak D call TRBD1 (6 bases). V dropped 2 bases and J dropped 3 bases, with 11 bases sitting between them. The CDR3 totals 15 residues. Germline V gene data show CDR1 as SGHNT and CDR2 as YENEEA. CDR3: CASSLYTGTNQPQHF. In nucleotides, the CDR3 is TGTGCCAGCAGCTTATACACAGGGACCAATCAGCCCCAGCATTTT.

The chain combines TRBV13 with TRBJ2-4, with a weak D call TRBD1 (6 bases). The ends were cut back, 4 bases at V and 1 base at J, with 11 bases in the middle. The CDR3 runs to 15 residues. Looked up from germline, CDR1 is PRHDT and CDR2 is FYEKMQ (reference sequence). The CDR3 nucleotides read TGTGCCAGCAGCTCAGGGGTCGGGGCCAAAAACATTCAGTACTTC. It is translated as CASSSGVGAKNIQYF.

This rearrangement joins TRBV6-5 to TRBJ2-1, with 8 bases matching TRBD2. The CDR3 is 13 amino acids. V lost 2 bases, J lost 8 bases, and 2 bases stayed unmatched. Per the germline V gene, CDR1 is MNHEY and CDR2 is SVGAGI. The CDR3, as DNA: TGTGCCAGCAGTTACATCGGGGGGGATGAGCAGTTCTTC. It is translated as CASSYIGGDEQFF.